This is a list of T cell receptor beta chains from one sample in a study of blood T cells in healthy people across ages. In TCRdb, the 5' RACE reads were re-called with MiXCR into one record per CDR3 protein. The sample includes more than 600,000 distinct CDR3 sequences, 25% of them seen just once. This same sample was also part of a study on T cells of mothers and their children.

The sample taken for sequencing was blood. The receptors were gathered from a boy between 10 and 17 years old in good health. Each CDR3 is given with its conserved first and last residue. D genes are given only for firm matches. Clone size is shown for a subset of rows, as once, few, many or a class of expanded clone.

.	.	TRBV7-2	15	TRBJ1-2	CASSLEAGANYGYTF	TGTGCCAGCAGCTTAGAAGCGGGGGCTAACTATGGCTACACCTTC
few	.	TRBV13	13	TRBJ2-7	CASSLIGAYEQYF	TGTGCCAGCAGCTTGATAGGAGCCTACGAGCAGTACTTC
.	TRBD2	TRBV7-6	17	TRBJ2-7	CASSRSRTSGGHYEQYF	TGTGCCAGCAGCCGAAGTCGGACTAGCGGGGGGCACTACGAGCAGTACTTC
few	.	TRBV27	16	TRBJ2-3	CASSLSTGVFTDTQYF	TGTGCCAGCAGTTTATCGACGGGGGTATTCACAGATACGCAGTATTTT
.	.	TRBV29-1	13	TRBJ2-1	CSMKEGSYNEQFF	TGCAGCATGAAGGAAGGCTCCTACAATGAGCAGTTCTTC
.	TRBD2	TRBV19	17	TRBJ2-5	CASSISVTSGVQETQYF	TGTGCCAGTAGTATATCTGTGACTAGCGGGGTCCAAGAGACCCAGTACTTC
few	TRBD2	TRBV7-9	18	TRBJ2-5	CASSLPPTLGGSEETQYF	TGTGCCAGCAGCTTACCTCCAACGTTGGGGGGGTCGGAAGAGACCCAGTACTTC
.	.	TRBV11-2	15	TRBJ2-5	CASSLDAGGKETQYF	TGTGCCAGCAGCTTAGATGCTGGAGGCAAAGAGACCCAGTACTTC
once	.	TRBV29-1	13	TRBJ2-3	CSVGRGGTDTQYF	TGCAGCGTTGGCAGGGGAGGCACAGATACGCAGTATTTT
.	TRBD1	TRBV29-1	16	TRBJ1-1	CSVARRGTGATTEAFF	TGCAGCGTAGCAAGAAGGGGGACAGGGGCGACCACTGAAGCTTTCTTT
.	.	TRBV7-2	13	TRBJ1-6	CASSYLGNSPLHF	TGTGCCAGCAGCTACTTAGGTAATTCACCCCTCCACTTT
.	.	TRBV9	13	TRBJ1-6	CASSVAKNSPLHF	TGTGCCAGCAGCGTAGCTAAGAATTCACCCCTCCACTTT
.	TRBD1	TRBV5-1	14	TRBJ2-1	CASSIGQGADEQFF	TGCGCCAGCAGCATAGGACAGGGGGCGGACGAGCAGTTCTTC
.	.	TRBV25-1	13	TRBJ2-7	CASSLQGVDEQYF	TGTGCCAGCAGTCTTCAGGGAGTGGACGAGCAGTACTTC
.	.	TRBV29-1	14	TRBJ1-1	CSANPGSPNTEAFF	TGCAGCGCCAATCCGGGTTCACCGAACACTGAAGCTTTCTTT
.	TRBD1	TRBV5-6	16	TRBJ2-3	CASSFLGTEITDTQYF	TGTGCCAGCAGCTTCTTGGGGACAGAAATCACAGATACGCAGTATTTT
.	.	TRBV5-1	12	TRBJ1-4	CASSDVMGKLFF	TGCGCCAGCAGCGACGTCATGGGGAAACTGTTTTTT
few	TRBD1	TRBV4-3	15	TRBJ1-2	CASSQGVGQGYGYTF	TGCGCCAGCAGCCAAGGGGTTGGACAGGGGTATGGCTACACCTTC
.	.	TRBV6-1	14	TRBJ1-2	CASSEGTGNYGYTF	TGTGCCAGCAGTGAAGGGACCGGGAACTATGGCTACACCTTC
few	.	TRBV29-1	13	TRBJ2-1	CSVEDTLNNEQFF	TGCAGCGTTGAAGATACCCTAAACAATGAGCAGTTCTTC
few	.	TRBV10-3	12	TRBJ2-7	CASKTNGPEQYF	TGTGCCAGCAAAACTAACGGGCCCGAGCAGTACTTC
.	TRBD2	TRBV7-3	15	TRBJ2-5	CASSTEAGRQETQYF	TGTGCCAGCAGCACCGAAGCGGGGCGACAAGAGACCCAGTACTTC
.	.	TRBV29-1	14	TRBJ2-1	CSARRDTSYNEQFF	TGCAGCGCGCGTCGGGACACCTCCTACAATGAGCAGTTCTTC
.	TRBD1	TRBV29-1	15	TRBJ2-3	CSVRDTGQVKDTQYF	TGCAGCGTAAGAGATACGGGACAGGTTAAAGATACGCAGTATTTT
.	.	TRBV5-1	15	TRBJ2-5	CASSSGTTTEETQYF	TGCGCCAGCAGCTCGGGGACGACAACCGAAGAGACCCAGTACTTC
.	TRBD2	TRBV6-1	17	TRBJ2-1	CASSSTRLGGGYNEQFF	TGTGCCAGCAGCTCCACACGACTAGGCGGGGGATACAATGAGCAGTTCTTC
few	.	TRBV12-5	15	TRBJ2-7	CASGLVPGLIYEQYF	TGTGCTAGTGGTTTGGTACCAGGGCTAATCTACGAGCAGTACTTC
.	.	TRBV6-6	15	TRBJ2-5	CASSPNGPLGETQYF	TGTGCCAGCAGCCCGAACGGCCCCCTGGGGGAGACCCAGTACTTC
many	.	TRBV29-1	14	TRBJ1-1	CSVGAADMNTEAFF	TGCAGCGTTGGTGCGGCAGATATGAACACTGAAGCTTTCTTT
few	.	TRBV7-9	13	TRBJ2-2	CASSAYGTGELFF	TGTGCCAGCAGCGCCTATGGCACCGGGGAGCTGTTTTTT
few	.	TRBV28	15	TRBJ1-5	CASSLSETGYQPRHF	TGTGCCAGCAGTTTGTCCGAGACAGGATATCAGCCCCGGCATTTT